The 20 T cell receptor beta chains presented below share a single source sample, sequenced in a study of blood T cell repertoires in COVID-19. The assay was immunoSEQ multiplex PCR, and TCRdb's table has in-frame clones only and misses some. The repertoire has under 150,000 clones, roughly 80% of them found once; the top ten carry 6.2%. Sample: PBMCs or T cells enriched from blood (not recorded which). The source of these receptors is a woman in her thirties or forties who had recovered from COVID-19.

The gene calls are TRBV18 and TRBJ2-6, with D maybe TRBD1 (5 bases). This CDR3 region has 16 residues. The germline gives CDR1 KGHSH, CDR2 LQKENI. The V and J ends lost 2 bases and 2 bases respectively, with 10 bases between them. CDR3 DNA sequence: TGTGCCAGCTCACCAGCCAGGGAAACTGGGGCCAACGTCCTGACTTTC. Protein: CASSPARETGANVLTF.

This chain uses TRBV27 with TRBJ2-2; 10 nucleotides line up with TRBD2. Trimming cost V 6 bases and J 3 bases; bases outside gene matches: 4. Germline lookup yields CDR1 MNHEY and CDR2 SMNVEV (reference sequence). CDR3 length equals 15 residues. The CDR3 reads CASRKREGHTGELFF. Written as DNA, the CDR3 is TGTGCCAGCAGGAAGCGGGAGGGCCACACCGGGGAGCTGTTTTTT.

The J gene is TRBJ1-4, the V gene TRBV7-2; unclear D gene. Trimming cost V 2 bases and J 7 bases, with 14 bases left between them. The CDR3 extends over 15 amino acids. CDR1 is SGHTA, CDR2 FQGNSA, per germline. CDR3 sequence: CASSLLISSGEKLFF. CDR3 bases: TGTGCCAGCAGCTTACTAATTTCGTCGGGTGAAAAACTGTTTTTT.

The genes are TRBV13 and TRBJ1-1; maybe TRBD1 (5 bases). Between the trimmed V and J ends, which lost 10 bases and 5 bases, there was a span of 14 bases. Germline values: CDR1 PRHDT, CDR2 FYEKMQ (reference sequence). CDR3 length: 12 amino acids. In DNA, the CDR3 is TGTGCCACCACCAGGGCAGGAACTGAAGCTTTCTTT. This sequence encodes CATTRAGTEAFF.

This sequence joins TRBV29-1 and TRBJ1-2; perhaps TRBD1 as D (5 bases). The germline V gene has CDR1 SQVTM and CDR2 ANQGSEA. Trimming stripped 6 bases from V and 4 bases from J, with 15 bases between. The CDR3 has 13 residues. The CDR3 spells CSVPRGGFYGYTF. In DNA, the CDR3 is TGCAGCGTGCCCCGGGGGGGATTCTATGGCTACACCTTC. Using reference TRBV29-1 and TRBJ1-2 for the parts outside the CDR3, the full variable domain is SAVISQKPSRDICQRGTSLTIQCQVDSQVTMMFWYRQQPGQSLTLIATANQGSEATYESGFVIDKFPISRPNLTFSTLTVSNMSPEDSSIYLCSVPRGGFYGYTFGSGTRLTVV.

This chain uses TRBV10-3 with TRBJ1-4; no firm D call. Germline CDR1 reads ENHRY; CDR2 reads SYGVKD. The CDR3 covers 15 residues. The V end lost 0 bases, the J end lost 2 bases, and 7 bases lay between the germline ends. CDR3 sequence reads: CAISESRETNEKLFF. The CDR3 DNA reads as TGTGCCATCAGTGAGTCGCGGGAGACTAATGAAAAACTGTTTTTT.

J is TRBJ1-6 and V is TRBV20-1, with TRBD1 identical over 7 bases. The germline V gene has CDR1 DFQATT and CDR2 SNEGSKA (reference sequence). This CDR3 region has 13 residues. Trimming cost V 3 bases and J 6 bases; bases outside gene matches: 2. This CDR3 reads CSASPGGNSPLHF. The CDR3, as DNA: TGCAGTGCTAGTCCAGGGGGTAATTCACCCCTCCACTTT.

The chain recombines TRBV6-5 with TRBJ1-1; possible D gene TRBD1, 6 bases. From germline, CDR1 is MNHEY and CDR2 SVGAGI. The CDR3 extends over 15 amino acids. V dropped 7 bases and J dropped 0 bases, with 15 bases sitting between them. CDR3 sequence: CASTPGTFMNTEAFF. In DNA, the CDR3 is TGTGCCAGCACCCCAGGGACATTCATGAACACTGAAGCTTTCTTT.

The gene calls are TRBV12-5 and TRBJ1-4, with 7 bases fitting TRBD1. From germline, CDR1 is LGHNT and CDR2 FRNRAP. CDR3 size: 15 residues. The junction had 10 bases not matched to a gene; V was cut back by 5 bases and J by 7 bases. The CDR3 here is CASGGPRGPGEKLFF. The CDR3 DNA reads as TGTGCTAGTGGTGGACCAAGGGGGCCCGGTGAAAAACTGTTTTTT. Using reference TRBV12-5 and TRBJ1-4 for the parts outside the CDR3, the full variable domain is DARVTQTPRHKVTEMGQEVTMRCQPILGHNTVFWYRQTMMQGLELLAYFRNRAPLDDSGMPKDRFSAEMPDATLATLKIQPSEPRDSAVYFCASGGPRGPGEKLFFGSGTQLSVL.

The rearrangement joins TRBV28 to TRBJ2-7, with 12 bases fitting TRBD1. Germline trimming cut 9 bases from V and 5 bases from J; bases unmatched to any gene: 11. The CDR3 runs 15 residues. Germline values: CDR1 MDHEN, CDR2 SYDVKM. The CDR3 region has the DNA TGTGCCAGTGCGGCAGGGGGGACAGGGGGCCACGAGCAGTACTTC. Translated: CASAAGGTGGHEQYF. Filled out from reference TRBV28 and TRBJ2-7, the complete variable domain reads DVKVTQSSRYLVKRTGEKVFLECVQDMDHENMFWYRQDPGLGLRLIYFSYDVKMKEKGDIPEGYSVSREKKERFSLILESASTNQTSMYLCASAAGGTGGHEQYFGPGTRLTVT.

This clone was detected once. The rearrangement links TRBV6-5 to TRBJ1-2; TRBD1 is a possible D gene (6 bases). The CDR3 has 14 amino acids. In germline, CDR1 is MNHEY, CDR2 SVGAGI. V shed 0 bases and J shed 8 bases, with 13 bases lying between them. The CDR3 DNA reads as TGTGCCAGCAGTTACTCGGGGGGGGCGGGCGGCTACACCTTC. Residues: CASSYSGGAGGYTF.

This clone was counted between two and nine times. V is TRBV7-8 and J is TRBJ1-5; 7 nucleotides agree with TRBD1. V trimming: 6 bases; J trimming: 5 bases; junction bases outside the gene matches: 13. Germline CDR1 and CDR2: SGHVS and FQNEAQ. There are 16 residues in the CDR3. CDR3 bases: TGTGCCAGCAGTTCATTGGGGACAGCCTCGCATCAGCCCCAGCATTTT. The encoded protein is CASSSLGTASHQPQHF.

The V and J genes are TRBV6-9 and TRBJ1-4, with a tentative D call TRBD1 (5 bases). V lost 4 bases and J 2 bases, leaving 14 bases between the germline ends. Per germline, CDR1 MNHGY and CDR2 SVAAGI. CDR3 length equals 16 residues. The CDR3 is CASSWSSGLTNEKLFF. In DNA form, the CDR3 reads TGTGCCAGCAGTTGGTCCTCAGGGCTTACTAATGAAAAACTGTTTTTT.

V gene TRBV2 combines with J gene TRBJ1-1; maybe TRBD1 (6 bases). Germline CDR1 SNHLY, CDR2 FYNNEI. This CDR3 region has 15 residues. Trimming cost V 0 bases and J 2 bases, with 10 bases left between them. CDR3 bases: TGTGCCAGCAGTGAAGCGGGGACACCCAACACTGAAGCTTTCTTT. Amino acid sequence: CASSEAGTPNTEAFF.

The chain links TRBV7-9 to TRBJ2-3; 7 bases are a match to TRBD1. Germline lookup yields CDR1 SEHNR and CDR2 FQNEAQ (reference sequence). Germline trimming cut 5 bases from V and 1 base from J; bases unmatched to any gene: 6. CDR3 length: 15 amino acids. DNA of the CDR3: TGTGCCAGCAGCCGACAGGGAAAGGGCACAGATACGCAGTATTTT. Protein product: CASSRQGKGTDTQYF.

The chain uses TRBV21-1 and TRBJ2-2; TRBD1, the D gene given by the table, was not confirmed from the DNA. TRBV21-1 is deemed a pseudogene. The CDR3 consists of 14 residues. The DNA for the CDR3 is TGTGCCAGCCCGACCGGGACAGGGTCCGGGGAGCTGTTTTTT. Encoded protein: CASPTGTGSGELFF.

This chain connects TRBV7-9 to TRBJ2-1; 7 bases map to TRBD2. The CDR3 has 16 residues. Per germline, CDR1 SEHNR and CDR2 FQNEAQ (reference sequence). V dropped 1 base and J dropped 4; count of bases not matched to a gene: 7. CDR3 loop: CASSLDLAGAYNEQFF. The CDR3 nucleotides are TGTGCCAGCAGCTTAGATTTGGCGGGAGCTTACAATGAGCAGTTCTTC.

This CDR3 is CASSRRLAPRNEQFF. The CDR3 DNA sequence: TGCGCCAGCAGTCGAAGACTAGCGCCGAGGAATGAGCAGTTCTTC. The V call is TRBV4-1, the J call TRBJ2-1; the match to TRBD2 covers 8 bases. Germline CDR1 and CDR2: MGHRA and YSYEKL. V lost 6 bases to trimming and J lost 7 bases; unmatched junction nucleotides: 11. This CDR3 has 15 residues.

The gene calls are TRBV27 and TRBJ1-5; a weak D match, TRBD1 (6 bases). The CDR3 consists of 14 residues. Germline V gene data show CDR1 as MNHEY and CDR2 as SMNVEV (reference sequence). V was pared by 2 bases and J by 3 bases, with 8 bases between. The CDR3 bases are TGTGCCAGCAGTTTAGGACAGAACAATCAGCCCCAGCATTTT. Amino acids: CASSLGQNNQPQHF.

This sequence joins TRBV6-2 or TRBV6-3 and TRBJ1-6, with a possible D match to TRBD1 (5 bases). The germline gives CDR1 MNHEY, CDR2 SVGEGT. The ends were cut back, 2 bases at V and 7 bases at J, with 18 bases in the middle. This CDR3 has 17 residues. CDR3 sequence: CASSYPAGGDPNSPLHF. The CDR3 DNA is TGTGCCAGCAGTTACCCGGCCGGGGGGGACCCAAATTCACCCCTCCACTTT.